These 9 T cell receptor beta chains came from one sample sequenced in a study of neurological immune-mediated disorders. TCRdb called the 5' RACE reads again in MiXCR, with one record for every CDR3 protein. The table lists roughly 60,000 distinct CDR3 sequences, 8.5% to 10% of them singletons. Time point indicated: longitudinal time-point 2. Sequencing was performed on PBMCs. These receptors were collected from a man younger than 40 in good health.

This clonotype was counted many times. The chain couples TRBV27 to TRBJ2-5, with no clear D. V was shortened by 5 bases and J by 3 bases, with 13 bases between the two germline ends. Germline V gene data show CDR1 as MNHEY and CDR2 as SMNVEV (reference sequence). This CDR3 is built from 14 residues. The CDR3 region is CASSPRLGKETQYF. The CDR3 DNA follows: TGTGCCAGCAGTCCCCGCTTGGGAAAAGAGACCCAGTACTTC.

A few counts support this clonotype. This CDR3 reads CASSLDVTGGSGYTF. The CDR3, as DNA: TGCGCCAGCAGCTTGGACGTTACAGGGGGTAGTGGCTACACCTTC. The chain links TRBV5-1 to TRBJ1-2; 8 bases map to TRBD1. This CDR3 has 15 amino acids. V shed 0 bases, J shed 7 bases, and the junction held 8 bases outside the gene matches. Germline V gene sequence: CDR1 SGHRS, CDR2 YFSETQ.

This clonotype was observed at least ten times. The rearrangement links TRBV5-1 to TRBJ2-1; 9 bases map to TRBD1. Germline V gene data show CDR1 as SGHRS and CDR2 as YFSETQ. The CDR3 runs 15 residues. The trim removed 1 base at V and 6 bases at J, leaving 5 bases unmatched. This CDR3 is CASSLRDRVSNEQFF. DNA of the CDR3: TGCGCCAGCAGCTTGAGGGACAGGGTCTCCAATGAGCAGTTCTTC.

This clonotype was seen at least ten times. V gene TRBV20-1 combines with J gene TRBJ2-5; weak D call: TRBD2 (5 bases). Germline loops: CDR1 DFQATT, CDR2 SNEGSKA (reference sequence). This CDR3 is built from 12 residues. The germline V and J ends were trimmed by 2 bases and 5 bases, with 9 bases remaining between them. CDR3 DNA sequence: TGCAGTGCTAGAAAGGAGGAGGAGACCCAGTACTTC. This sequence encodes CSARKEEETQYF.

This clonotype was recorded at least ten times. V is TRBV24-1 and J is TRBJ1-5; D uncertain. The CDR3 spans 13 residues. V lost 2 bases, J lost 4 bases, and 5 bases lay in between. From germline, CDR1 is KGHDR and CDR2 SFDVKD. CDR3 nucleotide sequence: TGTGCCACCAGTGATTCGGGGAATCAGCCCCAGCATTTT. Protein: CATSDSGNQPQHF.

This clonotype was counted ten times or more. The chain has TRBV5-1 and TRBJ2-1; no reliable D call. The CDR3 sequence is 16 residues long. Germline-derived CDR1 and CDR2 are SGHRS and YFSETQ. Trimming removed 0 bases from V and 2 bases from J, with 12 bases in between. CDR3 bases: TGCGCCAGCAGCTTGGCCGGTGGCCTTACCTACAATGAGCAGTTCTTC. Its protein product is CASSLAGGLTYNEQFF.

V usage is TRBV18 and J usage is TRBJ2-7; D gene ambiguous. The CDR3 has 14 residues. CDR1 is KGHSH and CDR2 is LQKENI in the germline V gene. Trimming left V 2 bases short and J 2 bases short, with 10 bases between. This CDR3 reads CASSPRQRAYEQYF. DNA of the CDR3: TGTGCCAGCTCACCAAGGCAGAGAGCCTACGAGCAGTACTTC.

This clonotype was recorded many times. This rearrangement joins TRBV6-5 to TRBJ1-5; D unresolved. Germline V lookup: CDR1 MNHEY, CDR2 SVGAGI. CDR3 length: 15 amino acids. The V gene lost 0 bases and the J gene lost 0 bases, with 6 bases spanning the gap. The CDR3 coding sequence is TGTGCCAGCAGTTACTCGATAAGTAGCAATCAGCCCCAGCATTTT. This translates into CASSYSISSNQPQHF.

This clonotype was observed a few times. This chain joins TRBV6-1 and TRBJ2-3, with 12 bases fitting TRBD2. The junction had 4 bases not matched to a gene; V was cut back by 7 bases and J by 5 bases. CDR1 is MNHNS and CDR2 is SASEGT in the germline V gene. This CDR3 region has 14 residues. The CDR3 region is CASTPGLAGDTQYF. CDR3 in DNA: TGTGCCAGCACCCCGGGACTAGCGGGAGATACGCAGTATTTT.